A single count supports the clone carrying this T cell receptor (beta chain). The CDR3 covers 15 residues. CDR1 PRHDT and CDR2 FYEKMQ come from the germline V gene (reference sequence). V lost 5 bases, J lost 4 bases, and 17 bases lay in between. These data come from a study of blood T cell repertoires in COVID-19. Study overall: Samples came from the United States, Italy and Spain, spanning acute and convalescent COVID-19.

Original methodology: The assay estimated nucleated cells by amplifying reference gene primers. Method: immunoSEQ multiplex PCR; TCRdb's copy keeps in-frame clones and lacks some. That table furnishes V, J and clone size, whereas the DNA furnished D and trimming. The table shows roughly 200,000 clones, with more than 85% occurring only once. This rearrangement joins TRBV13 to TRBJ1-1; TRBD1 might be the D (6 bases). Input material: peripheral blood. The receptor was isolated from a woman aged 25-40 years with active or convalescent COVID-19. The CDR3 protein is CASSVRQVWVTEAFF. In nucleotides, the CDR3 is TGTGCCAGCAGCGTTCGACAGGTATGGGTCACTGAAGCTTTCTTT.